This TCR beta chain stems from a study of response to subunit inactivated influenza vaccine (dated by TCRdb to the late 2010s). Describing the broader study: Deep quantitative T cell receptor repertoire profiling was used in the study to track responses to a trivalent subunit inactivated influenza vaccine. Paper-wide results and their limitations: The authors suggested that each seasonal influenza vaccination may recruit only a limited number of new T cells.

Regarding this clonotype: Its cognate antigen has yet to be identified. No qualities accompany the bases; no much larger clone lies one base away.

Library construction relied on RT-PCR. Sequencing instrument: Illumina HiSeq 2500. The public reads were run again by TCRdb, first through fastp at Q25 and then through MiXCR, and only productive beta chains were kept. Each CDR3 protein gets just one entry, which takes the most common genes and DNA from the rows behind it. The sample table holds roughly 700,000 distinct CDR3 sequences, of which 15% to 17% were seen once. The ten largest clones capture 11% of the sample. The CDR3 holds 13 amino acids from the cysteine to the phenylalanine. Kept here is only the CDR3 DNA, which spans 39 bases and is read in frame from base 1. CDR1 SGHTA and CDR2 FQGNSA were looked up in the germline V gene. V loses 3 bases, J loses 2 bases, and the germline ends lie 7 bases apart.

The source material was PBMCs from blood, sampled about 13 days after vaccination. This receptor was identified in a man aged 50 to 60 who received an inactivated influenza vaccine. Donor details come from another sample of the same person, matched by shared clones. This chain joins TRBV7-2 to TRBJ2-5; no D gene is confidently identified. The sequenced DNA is TGTGCCAGCAGCTTGTATATGCAAGAGACCCAGTACTTC. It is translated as CASSLYMQETQYF. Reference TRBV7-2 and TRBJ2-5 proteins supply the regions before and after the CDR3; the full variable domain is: GAGVSQSPSNKVTEKGKDVELRCDPISGHTALYWYRQSLGQGLEFLIYFQGNSAPDKSGLPSDRFSAERTGGSVSTLTIQRTQQEDSAVYLCASSLYMQETQYFGPGTRLLVL.